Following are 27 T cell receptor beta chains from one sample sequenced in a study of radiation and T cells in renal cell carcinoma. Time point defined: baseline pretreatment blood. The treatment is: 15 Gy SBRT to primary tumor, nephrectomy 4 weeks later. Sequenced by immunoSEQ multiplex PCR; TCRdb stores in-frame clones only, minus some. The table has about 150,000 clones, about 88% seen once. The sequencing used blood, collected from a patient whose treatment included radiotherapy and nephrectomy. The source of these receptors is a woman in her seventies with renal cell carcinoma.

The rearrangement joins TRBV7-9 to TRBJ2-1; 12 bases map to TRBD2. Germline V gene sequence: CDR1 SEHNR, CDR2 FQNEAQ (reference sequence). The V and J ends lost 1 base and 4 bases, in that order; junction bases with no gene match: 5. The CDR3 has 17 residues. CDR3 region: CASSLGLAGAIYNEQFF. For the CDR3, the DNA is TGTGCCAGCAGCTTAGGACTAGCGGGGGCAATTTACAATGAGCAGTTCTTC.

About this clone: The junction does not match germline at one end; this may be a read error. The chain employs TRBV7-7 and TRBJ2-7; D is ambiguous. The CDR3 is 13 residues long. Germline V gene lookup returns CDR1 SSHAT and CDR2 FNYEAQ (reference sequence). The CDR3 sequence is CASSPHGSYEQYF. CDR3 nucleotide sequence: TGTGCTAGCAGCCCCCACGGGTCCTACGAGCAGTACTTC.

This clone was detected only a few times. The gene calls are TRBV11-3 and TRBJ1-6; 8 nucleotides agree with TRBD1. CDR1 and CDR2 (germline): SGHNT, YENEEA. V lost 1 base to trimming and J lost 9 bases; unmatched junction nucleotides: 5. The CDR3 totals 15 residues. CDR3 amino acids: CASSLGATGVSPLHF. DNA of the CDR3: TGTGCCAGCAGCTTAGGGGCGACAGGGGTTTCACCCCTCCACTTT. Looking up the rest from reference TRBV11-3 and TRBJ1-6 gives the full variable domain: EAGVVQSPRYKIIEKKQPVAFWCNPISGHNTLYWYLQNLGQGPELLIRYENEEAVDDSQLPKDRFSAERLKGVDSTLKIQPAELGDSAVYLCASSLGATGVSPLHFGNGTRLTVT.

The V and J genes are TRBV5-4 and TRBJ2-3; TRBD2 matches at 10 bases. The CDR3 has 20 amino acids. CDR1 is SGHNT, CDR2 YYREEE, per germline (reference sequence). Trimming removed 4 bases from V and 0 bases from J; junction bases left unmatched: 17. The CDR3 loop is CASSPGGGAGGLRSTDTQYF. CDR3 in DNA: TGTGCCAGCAGCCCAGGAGGGGGAGCGGGGGGGCTGAGGAGCACAGATACGCAGTATTTT.

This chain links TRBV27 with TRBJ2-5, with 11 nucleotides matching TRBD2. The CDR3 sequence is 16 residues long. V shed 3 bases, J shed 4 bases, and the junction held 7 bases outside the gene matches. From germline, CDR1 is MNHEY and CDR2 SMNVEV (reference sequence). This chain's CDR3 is CASSFRIAGGLETQYF. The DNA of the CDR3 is TGTGCCAGCAGTTTTAGAATAGCGGGGGGGTTAGAGACCCAGTACTTC.

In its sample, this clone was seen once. In DNA form, the CDR3 reads TGTGCCAGCAGCGTGACCGGGACAGGGGGTTCGGACTACACCTTC. This translates into CASSVTGTGGSDYTF. The chain recombines TRBV5-4 with TRBJ1-2; 11 bases align to TRBD1. The germline V gene encodes CDR1 SGHNT and CDR2 YYREEE (reference sequence). There are 15 residues in the CDR3. The junction had 12 bases not matched to a gene; V was cut back by 4 bases and J by 10 bases.

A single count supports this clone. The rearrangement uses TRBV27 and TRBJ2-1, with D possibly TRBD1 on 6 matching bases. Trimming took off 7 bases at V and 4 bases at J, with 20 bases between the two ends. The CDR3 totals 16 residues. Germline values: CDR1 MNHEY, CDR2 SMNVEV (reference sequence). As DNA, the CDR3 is TGTGCCAGCACCCGGTCTGCCGGGACATCTTACAATGAGCAGTTCTTC. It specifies CASTRSAGTSYNEQFF.

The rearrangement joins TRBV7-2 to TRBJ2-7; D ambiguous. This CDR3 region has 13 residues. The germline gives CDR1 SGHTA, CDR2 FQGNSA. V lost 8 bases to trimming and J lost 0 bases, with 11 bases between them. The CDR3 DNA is TGTGCCAGCGTGGGCAGGAGCTCCTACGAGCAGTACTTC. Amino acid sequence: CASVGRSSYEQYF.

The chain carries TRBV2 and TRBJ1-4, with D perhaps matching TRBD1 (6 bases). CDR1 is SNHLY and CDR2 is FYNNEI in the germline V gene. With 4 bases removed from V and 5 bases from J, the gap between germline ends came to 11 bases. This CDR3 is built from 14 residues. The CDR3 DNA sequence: TGTGCCAGCAGTGCAACAGGGATCAATGAAAAACTGTTTTTT. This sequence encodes CASSATGINEKLFF. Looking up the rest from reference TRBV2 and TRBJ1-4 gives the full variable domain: EPEVTQTPSHQVTQMGQEVILRCVPISNHLYFYWYRQILGQKVEFLVSFYNNEISEKSEIFDDQFSVERPDGSNFTLKIRSTKLEDSAMYFCASSATGINEKLFFGSGTQLSVL.

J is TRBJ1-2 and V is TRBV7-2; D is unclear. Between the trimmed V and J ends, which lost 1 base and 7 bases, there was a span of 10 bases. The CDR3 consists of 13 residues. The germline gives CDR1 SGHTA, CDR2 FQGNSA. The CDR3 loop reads CASSLEGSRGYTF. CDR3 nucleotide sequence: TGTGCCAGCAGCTTAGAAGGGTCCCGTGGCTACACCTTC. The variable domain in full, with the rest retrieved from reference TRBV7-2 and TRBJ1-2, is GAGVSQSPSNKVTEKGKDVELRCDPISGHTALYWYRQSLGQGLEFLIYFQGNSAPDKSGLPSDRFSAERTGGSVSTLTIQRTQQEDSAVYLCASSLEGSRGYTFGSGTRLTVV.

This CDR3 is CATSRELSSGNTIYF. CDR3 bases: TGTGCCACCAGCAGGGAACTTTCTTCGGGAAACACCATATATTTT. This chain joins TRBV15 and TRBJ1-3, with unresolved D. Germline loops: CDR1 LNHNV, CDR2 YYDKDF (reference sequence). The ends were cut back, 3 bases at V and 4 bases at J, with 13 bases in the middle. The CDR3 contains 15 residues.

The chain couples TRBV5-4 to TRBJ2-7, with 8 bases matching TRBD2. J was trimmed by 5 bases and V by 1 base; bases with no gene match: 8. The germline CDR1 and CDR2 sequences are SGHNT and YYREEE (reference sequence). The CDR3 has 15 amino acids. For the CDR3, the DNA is TGTGCCAGCAGCTTGAGGACGGGGGGGCCCGACGAGCAGTACTTC. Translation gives CASSLRTGGPDEQYF.

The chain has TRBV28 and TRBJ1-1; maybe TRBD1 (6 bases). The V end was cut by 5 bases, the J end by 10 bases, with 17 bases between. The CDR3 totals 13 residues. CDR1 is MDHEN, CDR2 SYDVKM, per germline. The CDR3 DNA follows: TGTGCCAGCAGTGCGGGGACATCGGGGGTAGCTTTCTTT. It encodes CASSAGTSGVAFF. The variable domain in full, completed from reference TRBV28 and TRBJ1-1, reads DVKVTQSSRYLVKRTGEKVFLECVQDMDHENMFWYRQDPGLGLRLIYFSYDVKMKEKGDIPEGYSVSREKKERFSLILESASTNQTSMYLCASSAGTSGVAFFGQGTRLTVV.

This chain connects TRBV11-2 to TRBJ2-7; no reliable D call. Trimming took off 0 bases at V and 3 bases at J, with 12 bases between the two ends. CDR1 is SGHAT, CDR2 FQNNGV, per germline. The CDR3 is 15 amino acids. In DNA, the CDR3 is TGTGCCAGCAGCTTAGAATCGGCGCGGAGCTACGAGCAGTACTTC. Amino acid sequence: CASSLESARSYEQYF.

Here the CDR3 DNA reads TGCGCCAGCAGCTTGGAGGCAGGGGGCCTGGACTATGGCTACACCTTC. It encodes CASSLEAGGLDYGYTF. The V gene is TRBV5-1, the J gene TRBJ1-2; 8 nucleotides line up with TRBD1. J lost 3 bases, V lost 0 bases, and 7 bases had no gene match. This CDR3 region has 16 residues. Germline CDR1 SGHRS, CDR2 YFSETQ.

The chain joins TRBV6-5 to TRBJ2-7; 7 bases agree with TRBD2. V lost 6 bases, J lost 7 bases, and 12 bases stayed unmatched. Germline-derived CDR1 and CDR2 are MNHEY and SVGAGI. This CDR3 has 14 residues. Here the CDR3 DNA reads TGTGCCAGCAGACCCAGCGGGGCCCGAGGGGAGCAGTACTTC. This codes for CASRPSGARGEQYF.

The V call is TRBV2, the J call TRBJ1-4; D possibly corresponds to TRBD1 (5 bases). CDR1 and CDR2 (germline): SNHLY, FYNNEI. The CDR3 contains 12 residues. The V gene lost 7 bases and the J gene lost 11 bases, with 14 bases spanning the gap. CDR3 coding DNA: TGTGCCAGCACCCAAACGGGGGAGAAACTGTTTTTT. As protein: CASTQTGEKLFF.

This CDR3 reads CASSPLAGGQETQYF. As DNA, the CDR3 is TGTGCCAGCAGCCCCCTAGCGGGGGGACAAGAGACCCAGTACTTC. The chain employs TRBV14 and TRBJ2-5; TRBD2 matches 11 bases. V trimming: 4 bases; J trimming: 2 bases; junction bases outside the gene matches: 3. The CDR3 spans 15 residues. CDR1 is SGHDN and CDR2 is FVKESK in the germline V gene. Full variable domain (outside the CDR3, taken from reference TRBV14 and TRBJ2-5): EAGVTQFPSHSVIEKGQTVTLRCDPISGHDNLYWYRRVMGKEIKFLLHFVKESKQDESGMPNNRFLAERTGGTYSTLKVQPAELEDSGVYFCASSPLAGGQETQYFGPGTRLLVL.

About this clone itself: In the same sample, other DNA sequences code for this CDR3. The CDR3 DNA follows: TGTGCCAGTAGTATAAGGAGTAACACCGGGGAGCTGTTTTTT. Amino acids: CASSIRSNTGELFF. The V gene is TRBV19, the J gene TRBJ2-2; the D is unclear. The germline V and J ends were trimmed by 2 bases and 2 bases, with 6 bases remaining between them. In germline, CDR1 is LNHDA, CDR2 SQIVND (reference sequence). CDR3 length: 14 amino acids.

Here the CDR3 DNA reads TGTGCCAGTAACCCAGGGACTAAAAACAATGAGCAGTTCTTC. This gives the protein CASNPGTKNNEQFF. V and J are TRBV19 and TRBJ2-1; 7 bases agree with TRBD2. Unmatched junction bases numbered 8, after V lost 7 bases and J lost 5 bases. The CDR3 has 14 amino acids. CDR1 is LNHDA and CDR2 is SQIVND in the germline V gene (reference sequence).

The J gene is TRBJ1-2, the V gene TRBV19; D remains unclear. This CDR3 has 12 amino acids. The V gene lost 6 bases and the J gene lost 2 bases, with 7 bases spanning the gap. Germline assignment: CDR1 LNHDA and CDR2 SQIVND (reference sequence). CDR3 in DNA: TGTGCCAGTAGAGGGCTGAACTATGGCTACACCTTC. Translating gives CASRGLNYGYTF.

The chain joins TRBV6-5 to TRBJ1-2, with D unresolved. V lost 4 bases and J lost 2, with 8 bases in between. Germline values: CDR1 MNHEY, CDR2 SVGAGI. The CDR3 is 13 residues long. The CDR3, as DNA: TGTGCCAGCAGTTTCTTAACCAACTATGGCTACACCTTC. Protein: CASSFLTNYGYTF.

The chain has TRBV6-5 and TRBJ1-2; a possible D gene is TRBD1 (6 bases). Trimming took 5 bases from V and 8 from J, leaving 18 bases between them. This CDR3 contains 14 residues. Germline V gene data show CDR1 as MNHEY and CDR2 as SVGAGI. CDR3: CASSTIPGVQGYTF. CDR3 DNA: TGTGCCAGCAGTACTATCCCAGGGGTGCAAGGCTACACCTTC.

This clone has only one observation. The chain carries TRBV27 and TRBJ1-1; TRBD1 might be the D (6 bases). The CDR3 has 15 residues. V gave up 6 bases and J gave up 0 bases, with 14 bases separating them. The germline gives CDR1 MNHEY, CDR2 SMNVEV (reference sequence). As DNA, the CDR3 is TGTGCCAGCAGGCTACAGGGTCCCATGAACACTGAAGCTTTCTTT. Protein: CASRLQGPMNTEAFF.

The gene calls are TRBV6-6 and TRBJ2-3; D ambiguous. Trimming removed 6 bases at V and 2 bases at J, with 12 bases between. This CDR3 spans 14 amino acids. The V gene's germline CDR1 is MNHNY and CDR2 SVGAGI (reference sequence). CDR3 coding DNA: TGTGCCAGCAGGGGTACCTTACCCACAGATACGCAGTATTTT. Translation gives CASRGTLPTDTQYF.

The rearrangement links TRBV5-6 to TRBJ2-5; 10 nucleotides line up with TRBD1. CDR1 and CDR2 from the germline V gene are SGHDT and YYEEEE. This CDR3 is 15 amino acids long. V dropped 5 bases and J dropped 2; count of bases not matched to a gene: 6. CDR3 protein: CASSRRDRGQETQYF. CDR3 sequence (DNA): TGTGCCAGCAGTCGGCGGGACAGGGGTCAAGAGACCCAGTACTTC.

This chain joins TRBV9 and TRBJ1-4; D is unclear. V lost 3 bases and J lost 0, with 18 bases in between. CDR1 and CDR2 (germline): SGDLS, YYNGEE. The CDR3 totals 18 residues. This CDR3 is CASSAGTPGVATNEKLFF. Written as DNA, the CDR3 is TGTGCCAGCAGCGCTGGAACACCGGGAGTTGCAACTAATGAAAAACTGTTTTTT.